The 16 T cell receptor beta chains below were found in one sample sequenced in a study of a mutant IDH1 vaccine in newly diagnosed glioma. Their antigens remain unidentified. This sample's time point: week 5, during vaccination. Alongside topical imiquimod, each dose of vaccine comprised 300 ug of mutant IDH1 20-mer peptide. Profiling relied on immunoSEQ multiplex PCR, and the TCRdb table lists in-frame clones only, not all of them. The sample holds over 45,000 clones, about 86% seen once. This sample comprised PBMCs, obtained from a glioma patient whose treatment included an IDH1 peptide vaccine. These receptors all stem from a woman between 45 and 60 years old with glioma.

The genes are TRBV30 and TRBJ1-1, with D maybe TRBD1 (5 bases). Trimming took off 2 bases at V and 4 bases at J, with 17 bases between the two ends. CDR3 length equals 15 residues. Per the germline V gene, CDR1 is GTSNPN and CDR2 is SVGIG (reference sequence). As DNA, the CDR3 is TGTGCCTGGAGTCCCTTCAGGACACAAGCCACTGAAGCTTTCTTT. Residues: CAWSPFRTQATEAFF. Together with reference TRBV30 and TRBJ1-1, the CDR3 gives the full variable domain: SQTIHQWPATLVQPVGSPLSLECTVEGTSNPNLYWYRQAAGRGLQLLFYSVGIGQISSEVPQNLSASRPQDRQFILSSKKLLLSDSGFYLCAWSPFRTQATEAFFGQGTRLTVV.

This chain connects TRBV12-5 to TRBJ2-3; D call uncertain. Germline CDR1 is LGHNT and CDR2 is FRNRAP. Trimming shortened V by 7 bases and J by 0 bases, and 8 bases separated the two germline ends. The length of the CDR3 is 13 residues. CDR3 bases: TGTGCTAGTGCCCTGACTAGCACAGATACGCAGTATTTT. Amino acid sequence: CASALTSTDTQYF.

V usage is TRBV29-1 and J usage is TRBJ1-4, with a possible D match to TRBD1 (5 bases). The CDR3 length is 12 residues. V lost 4 bases and J 8 bases, leaving 11 bases between the germline ends. Germline V gives CDR1 SQVTM, CDR2 ANQGSEA. This CDR3 is CSVGQGGEKLFF. For the CDR3, the DNA is TGCAGCGTTGGCCAGGGAGGGGAAAAACTGTTTTTT. Combining the CDR3 with reference TRBV29-1 and TRBJ1-4 gives the whole variable domain SAVISQKPSRDICQRGTSLTIQCQVDSQVTMMFWYRQQPGQSLTLIATANQGSEATYESGFVIDKFPISRPNLTFSTLTVSNMSPEDSSIYLCSVGQGGEKLFFGSGTQLSVL.

V gene TRBV2 combines with J gene TRBJ1-6; possible D gene TRBD1, 5 bases. CDR1 SNHLY and CDR2 FYNNEI come from the germline V gene. The CDR3 covers 17 residues. V was trimmed by 5 bases and J by 0 bases, leaving 14 bases between them. The CDR3 spells CASSWDLKDSYNSPLHF. CDR3 in DNA: TGTGCCAGCAGTTGGGACCTCAAAGACTCCTATAATTCACCCCTCCACTTT. The entire variable domain, with the rest obtained from reference TRBV2 and TRBJ1-6, is as follows: EPEVTQTPSHQVTQMGQEVILRCVPISNHLYFYWYRQILGQKVEFLVSFYNNEISEKSEIFDDQFSVERPDGSNFTLKIRSTKLEDSAMYFCASSWDLKDSYNSPLHFGNGTRLTVT.

J is TRBJ1-3 and V is TRBV19; tentative D call: TRBD1 (5 bases). Germline CDR1 reads LNHDA; CDR2 reads SQIVND (reference sequence). The length of the CDR3 is 17 residues. V dropped 6 bases and J dropped 0 bases, with 18 bases sitting between them. The CDR3 nucleotides read TGTGCCAGTAGGGACCCGGGACGCCCCGGCTCTGGAAACACCATATATTTT. It codes for CASRDPGRPGSGNTIYF. The full variable domain, completed using reference TRBV19 and TRBJ1-3, is DGGITQSPKYLFRKEGQNVTLSCEQNLNHDAMYWYRQDPGQGLRLIYYSQIVNDFQKGDIAEGYSVSREKKESFPLTVTSAQKNPTAFYLCASRDPGRPGSGNTIYFGEGSWLTVV.

The J gene is TRBJ1-3, the V gene TRBV7-2; TRBD1 aligns across 8 bases. J gave up 0 bases and V 7 bases, and 5 bases lay outside the gene matches. The CDR3 loop spans 15 amino acids. Germline assignment: CDR1 SGHTA and CDR2 FQGNSA. This chain's CDR3 is CASMRTGSSGNTIYF. The CDR3, as DNA: TGTGCCAGCATGCGGACAGGGAGCTCTGGAAACACCATATATTTT.

This clone appeared a few times. The V and J genes are TRBV19 and TRBJ1-1; D is undetermined. CDR1 is LNHDA, CDR2 SQIVND, per germline (reference sequence). Trimming removed 9 bases from V and 4 bases from J, with 12 bases in between. There are 12 residues in the CDR3. CDR3 in DNA: TGTGCCAGCCTCGTGGTGGGCACTGAAGCTTTCTTT. Protein: CASLVVGTEAFF. The variable domain in full, completed from reference TRBV19 and TRBJ1-1, reads DGGITQSPKYLFRKEGQNVTLSCEQNLNHDAMYWYRQDPGQGLRLIYYSQIVNDFQKGDIAEGYSVSREKKESFPLTVTSAQKNPTAFYLCASLVVGTEAFFGQGTRLTVV.

The chain recombines TRBV9 with TRBJ2-3, with D unclear. From germline, CDR1 is SGDLS and CDR2 YYNGEE. With 6 bases removed from V and 0 bases from J, the gap between germline ends came to 17 bases. CDR3 length equals 16 residues. Written as DNA, the CDR3 is TGTGCCAGCACCCCGTCCCTCCCGATTAGCACAGATACGCAGTATTTT. It is translated as CASTPSLPISTDTQYF.

The chain links TRBV5-1 to TRBJ2-5; D remains ambiguous. The V gene lost 3 bases and the J gene lost 5 bases, with 8 bases spanning the gap. The CDR3 is 12 amino acids. Per the germline V gene, CDR1 is SGHRS and CDR2 is YFSETQ. The CDR3 bases are TGCGCCAGCAGCTCTACTACGGAGACCCAGTACTTC. As protein: CASSSTTETQYF.

This clone was picked up a small number of times. This chain connects TRBV14 to TRBJ1-1, with D unclear. The germline V gene has CDR1 SGHDN and CDR2 FVKESK. V gave up 1 base and J gave up 3 bases, with 9 bases separating them. The CDR3 runs 14 residues. The CDR3 protein is CASSQADLHTEAFF. The CDR3 DNA reads TGTGCCAGCAGCCAAGCCGACTTGCACACTGAAGCTTTCTTT.

This clone appeared a single time. The chain recombines TRBV7-8 with TRBJ1-2; 9 positions agree with TRBD1. There are 18 residues in the CDR3. Germline loops: CDR1 SGHVS, CDR2 FQNEAQ. Trimming at V came to 4 bases and at J to 0 bases, leaving 12 bases not matched to a gene. The CDR3, as DNA: TGTGCCAGCAGCTCCCCGGACGGGACAGGGCGCACTAACTATGGCTACACCTTC. Translation: CASSSPDGTGRTNYGYTF.

The chain recombines TRBV28 with TRBJ2-7, with D unclear. V gave up 6 bases and J gave up 6 bases, with 15 bases separating them. This CDR3 region has 13 residues. Germline assignment: CDR1 MDHEN and CDR2 SYDVKM. The CDR3 nucleotides are TGTGCCAGCAGAGTCAGGACGTCGGGCGAGCAGTACTTC. Translated: CASRVRTSGEQYF.

The J gene is TRBJ1-1, the V gene TRBV10-3; the D gene is possibly TRBD1 (6 bases). CDR3 length: 14 residues. V lost 10 bases and J 4 bases, leaving 19 bases between the germline ends. Germline CDR1 reads ENHRY; CDR2 reads SYGVKD. CDR3 nucleotides: TGTGCCACCGACAACGGGGGGGCGGGCACTGAAGCTTTCTTT. Translating it yields CATDNGGAGTEAFF.

This clone came up once. The rearrangement uses TRBV2 and TRBJ1-3; tentative D call: TRBD1 (6 bases). The germline V gene has CDR1 SNHLY and CDR2 FYNNEI. The CDR3 length is 16 residues. V was pared by 4 bases and J by 0 bases, with 13 bases between. CDR3: CASSGNRAPSGNTIYF. The CDR3, as DNA: TGTGCCAGCAGTGGCAACAGGGCCCCCTCTGGAAACACCATATATTTT.

Worth noting for this clone: A read error may account for a junction end that differs from germline. The chain uses TRBV10-2 and TRBJ2-1, with unresolved D. This CDR3 is 9 amino acids long. Germline values: CDR1 WSHSY, CDR2 SAAADI. CDR3 nucleotides: TGCGCGAGCACAGATGAGCAGTTCTTC. It codes for CASTDEQFF.

This clone was observed a handful of times. This rearrangement joins TRBV19 to TRBJ1-5; D is undetermined. V was trimmed by 2 bases and J by 8 bases, leaving 10 bases between them. There are 13 residues in the CDR3. The germline V gene encodes CDR1 LNHDA and CDR2 SQIVND (reference sequence). CDR3 amino acids: CASSIIMSEPQHF. In DNA, the CDR3 is TGTGCCAGTAGTATAATCATGTCGGAGCCCCAGCATTTT.